These 9 T cell receptor beta chains share one sample of origin, sequenced in a study of blood T cell repertoires in COVID-19. The table came from immunoSEQ multiplex PCR; TCRdb's copy has only in-frame clones and leaves some out. The repertoire holds fewer than 100,000 clones, 80% to 95% seen once, with around 0.8% in the top ten. The sample comprised peripheral blood. The receptors were gathered from a woman of 80 years or more with acute or convalescent COVID-19.

This sequence joins TRBV7-3 and TRBJ2-2; D uncertain. The length of the CDR3 is 14 residues. V dropped 5 bases and J dropped 3 bases, with 10 bases sitting between them. The germline CDR1 and CDR2 sequences are SGHTA and FQGTGA. The CDR3 reads CASSLPGYTGELFF. In DNA, the CDR3 is TGTGCCAGCAGCCTACCCGGGTACACCGGGGAGCTGTTTTTT.

This clone was counted a few times. The J gene is TRBJ2-3, the V gene TRBV7-9, with TRBD2 matching 13 bases. V lost 4 bases to trimming and J lost 3 bases; unmatched junction nucleotides: 13. This CDR3 spans 19 amino acids. Germline values: CDR1 SEHNR, CDR2 FQNEAQ (reference sequence). DNA for the CDR3: TGTGCCAGCAGCTCCAACCCCGGACTAGCGGGAGAAGTGACAGATACGCAGTATTTT. It specifies CASSSNPGLAGEVTDTQYF.

This clone was counted only a few times. The chain couples TRBV18 to TRBJ1-2; the D gene is possibly TRBD1 (5 bases). Trimming took 1 base from V and 4 from J, leaving 10 bases between them. In germline, CDR1 is KGHSH, CDR2 LQKENI. This CDR3 contains 14 residues. This chain's CDR3 is CASSPRRGGYGYTF. The CDR3 region has the DNA TGTGCCAGCTCACCACGTAGGGGAGGCTATGGCTACACCTTC.

V and J are TRBV5-4 and TRBJ1-2; 7 bases map to TRBD1. Germline V gives CDR1 SGHNT, CDR2 YYREEE (reference sequence). The CDR3 contains 13 residues. Trimming removed 3 bases from V and 6 bases from J; junction bases left unmatched: 5. The CDR3 DNA sequence: TGTGCCAGCAGCTCGACAGGGATCCATGGCTACACCTTC. Amino acids: CASSSTGIHGYTF.

This chain joins TRBV5-4 and TRBJ1-2, with TRBD1 as a possible D gene (5 bases). CDR1 is SGHNT and CDR2 is YYREEE in the germline V gene (reference sequence). The CDR3 sequence is 15 residues long. V lost 4 bases, J lost 0 bases, and 13 bases lay in between. The chain's CDR3 is CASSPRTPTNYGYTF. In DNA, the CDR3 is TGTGCCAGCAGCCCGCGGACACCCACTAACTATGGCTACACCTTC.

J is TRBJ1-4 and V is TRBV18; D not certain. The CDR3 runs 16 residues. Germline CDR1 KGHSH, CDR2 LQKENI. V was trimmed by 5 bases and J by 1 base, leaving 14 bases between them. The CDR3 sequence is CASSTLSGKTNEKLFF. DNA of the CDR3: TGTGCCAGCTCAACCTTGTCCGGGAAAACTAATGAAAAACTGTTTTTT.

The V and J genes are TRBV18 and TRBJ2-7; 10 bases fit TRBD1. Germline assignment: CDR1 KGHSH and CDR2 LQKENI. V was clipped by 4 bases and J by 11 bases; unmatched bases: 11. The CDR3 totals 14 residues. CDR3 in amino acids: CASSQQTGGAGEYF. The CDR3 DNA reads TGTGCCAGCTCACAACAGACAGGGGGCGCGGGCGAGTACTTC.

The rearrangement links TRBV9 to TRBJ2-3; 11 positions match TRBD2. Germline V lookup: CDR1 SGDLS, CDR2 YYNGEE. J lost 5 bases, V lost 0 bases, and 8 bases had no gene match. The length of the CDR3 is 17 residues. The CDR3 sequence: CASSVAVLAGGLDTQYF. The CDR3 DNA sequence: TGTGCCAGCAGCGTAGCTGTCCTAGCGGGGGGCCTAGATACGCAGTATTTT. The variable domain in full, completed from reference TRBV9 and TRBJ2-3, reads DSGVTQTPKHLITATGQRVTLRCSPRSGDLSVYWYQQSLDQGLQFLIQYYNGEERAKGNILERFSAQQFPDLHSELNLSSLELGDSALYFCASSVAVLAGGLDTQYFGPGTRLTVL.

V is TRBV27 and J is TRBJ1-2; D call uncertain. This CDR3 has 16 amino acids. V gave up 5 bases and J gave up 3 bases, with 19 bases separating them. Germline assignment: CDR1 MNHEY and CDR2 SMNVEV (reference sequence). CDR3 coding DNA: TGTGCCAGCAGTAGTCACGGGGAGGTTCGGGACTATGGCTACACCTTC. It specifies CASSSHGEVRDYGYTF.